These 7 T cell receptor beta chains share one sample of origin, sequenced in a study of T cell repertoires in cytomegalovirus infection. These TCRs' antigens remain unknown. TCRdb reprocessed the reads via MiXCR and lists one record per CDR3 protein. This sample has about 110,000 distinct CDR3 sequences, with about 28% found just once. This material consisted of CD8+ T cells from cultured PBMCs, taken from culture after CMV antigen stimulation. The receptors come from a human donor in good health (CMV status not recorded). Some clones in this sample may be carry-over from other donors' samples.

At least ten counts were recorded for this clonotype. This rearrangement joins TRBV7-6 to TRBJ2-5; D may correspond to TRBD1 or TRBD2 (6 bases each). The V gene lost 1 base and the J gene lost 5 bases, with 20 bases spanning the gap. This CDR3 has 17 residues. The germline gives CDR1 SGHVS, CDR2 FNYEAQ. In nucleotides, the CDR3 is TGTGCCAGCAGCTTAGGAAGATGGGGGGCATATGGGGAGACCCAGTACTTC. The encoded protein is CASSLGRWGAYGETQYF.

The V call is TRBV12-3 or TRBV12-4, the J call TRBJ2-3; D is ambiguous. The CDR3 covers 13 residues. Trimming left V 8 bases short and J 4 bases short, with 13 bases between. CDR3 protein: CASGAPLSDTQYF. CDR3 sequence (DNA): TGTGCCAGCGGTGCTCCCCTTTCAGATACGCAGTATTTT.

This chain joins TRBV20-1 and TRBJ1-2; no firm D call. CDR1 DFQATT and CDR2 SNEGSKA come from the germline V gene (reference sequence). Trimming stripped 0 bases from V and 6 bases from J, with 11 bases between. This CDR3 is 13 amino acids long. The CDR3 is CSAREEGLDGYTF. The CDR3, as DNA: TGCAGTGCTAGAGAGGAAGGGTTGGATGGCTACACCTTC.

This rearrangement joins TRBV5-4 to TRBJ1-4; 7 nucleotides match TRBD1. The CDR3 extends over 13 amino acids. Germline loops: CDR1 SGHNT, CDR2 YYREEE (reference sequence). Losses at the gene ends were 4 bases for V and 8 bases for J; bases not matched to a gene: 5. CDR3 in amino acids: CASSDGTAEKLFF. The CDR3 DNA sequence: TGTGCCAGCAGCGACGGGACAGCCGAAAAACTGTTTTTT.

The chain is built from TRBV28 and TRBJ1-2; possible D gene TRBD1, 5 bases. CDR3 length equals 11 residues. In germline, CDR1 is MDHEN, CDR2 SYDVKM. Trimming cost V 3 bases and J 13 bases, with 12 bases left between them. CDR3 bases: TGTGCCAGCAGTTTTGATGAGGGGCGCACCTTC. Its translation: CASSFDEGRTF.

This sequence joins TRBV14 and TRBJ1-1; no definite D call. V was trimmed by 0 bases and J by 0 bases, leaving 17 bases between them. CDR3 length: 18 residues. The V gene's germline CDR1 is SGHDN and CDR2 FVKESK. This chain's CDR3 is CASSQDEAPESMNTEAFF. In DNA, the CDR3 is TGTGCCAGCAGCCAAGACGAGGCACCGGAATCCATGAACACTGAAGCTTTCTTT.

CDR3 loop: CASSLTAGVVDEQYF. The CDR3 bases are TGCGCCAGCAGCCTGACGGCAGGGGTGGTCGACGAGCAGTACTTC. The V and J genes are TRBV5-1 and TRBJ2-7; the D gene is possibly TRBD1 (6 bases). The germline V and J ends were trimmed by 4 bases and 5 bases, with 19 bases remaining between them. Germline CDR1 is SGHRS and CDR2 is YFSETQ. The CDR3 is 15 residues long. The full variable domain, in which reference TRBV5-1 and TRBJ2-7 provide the parts outside the CDR3, is KAGVTQTPRYLIKTRGQQVTLSCSPISGHRSVSWYQQTPGQGLQFLFEYFSETQRNKGNFPGRFSGRQFSNSRSEMNVSTLELGDSALYLCASSLTAGVVDEQYFGPGTRLTVT.